Below, 21 T cell receptor beta chains from the same sample are listed, as sequenced in a study of cytomegalovirus exposure and HLA in healthy donors. Vbeta (60) and Jbeta (13) primers were used in the PCR. Clones were sequenced by immunoSEQ multiplex PCR, and TCRdb holds only the in-frame ones, with some missing. The repertoire includes over 150,000 clones, roughly three quarters of them detected once, and roughly 7.5% sits in the top ten. The sample comprised PBMCs. The source is a male donor in good health and CMV-seropositive.

This clone showed up just a few times. The chain is built from TRBV6-1 and TRBJ2-7; TRBD2 aligns across 10 bases. The CDR3 totals 16 residues. The V gene end was trimmed by 4 bases and the J gene end by 2 bases; junction bases not matched to a gene: 8. In germline, CDR1 is MNHNS, CDR2 SASEGT. The DNA for the CDR3 is TGTGCCAGCAGTGCGCTAGCGGGGGTACACACCTACGAGCAGTACTTC. Translating it yields CASSALAGVHTYEQYF.

The chain has TRBV4-3 and TRBJ2-3, with TRBD1 matching 10 bases. The CDR3 runs to 17 residues. The trim removed 3 bases at V and 1 base at J, leaving 7 bases unmatched. Per germline, CDR1 LGHNA and CDR2 YSLEER. Here the CDR3 DNA reads TGCGCCAGCAGCCAGCACCCCGGGACAGGGGGCACAGATACGCAGTATTTT. The encoded protein is CASSQHPGTGGTDTQYF.

The chain links TRBV30 to TRBJ1-1; 9 bases line up with TRBD1. Germline trimming cut 7 bases from V and 4 bases from J; bases unmatched to any gene: 10. The CDR3 contains 14 residues. Germline V gives CDR1 GTSNPN, CDR2 SVGIG (reference sequence). CDR3 nucleotides: TGTGCCTCATTCATCAGGGACAGGGTCACTGAAGCTTTCTTT. Protein sequence: CASFIRDRVTEAFF.

The V call is TRBV11-2, the J call TRBJ2-7; TRBD1 aligns across 7 bases. Germline values: CDR1 SGHAT, CDR2 FQNNGV. CDR3 length: 12 amino acids. V was pared by 5 bases and J by 12 bases, with 10 bases of the junction left unmatched. In DNA, the CDR3 is TGTGCCAGCAGCCCCGGACAGGCGTCGGGGTACTTC. It encodes CASSPGQASGYF.

V is TRBV9 and J is TRBJ1-2; 9 bases fit TRBD1. Germline loops: CDR1 SGDLS, CDR2 YYNGEE. J was trimmed by 7 bases and V by 2 bases; bases with no gene match: 3. This CDR3 is built from 13 residues. The CDR3 sequence: CASSVPGQGGYTF. Here the CDR3 DNA reads TGTGCCAGCAGCGTCCCGGGACAGGGTGGCTACACCTTC.

This clone was observed a few times. V is TRBV9 and J is TRBJ1-1, with TRBD1 matching 8 bases. The length of the CDR3 is 14 residues. With V trimmed by 3 bases and J by 2 bases, 3 bases remained unmatched. Germline V CDR1 and CDR2: SGDLS, YYNGEE. This CDR3 is CASSATGGNTEAFF. The CDR3, as DNA: TGTGCCAGCAGCGCAACAGGGGGTAACACTGAAGCTTTCTTT.

This chain uses TRBV4-1 with TRBJ2-3, with 7 positions matching TRBD2. V trimming: 1 base; J trimming: 8 bases; junction bases outside the gene matches: 12. CDR1 MGHRA and CDR2 YSYEKL come from the germline V gene. The CDR3 loop spans 16 amino acids. The CDR3 region has the DNA TGCGCCAGCAGCCAAGGGAGCGGGGTTGGGAGGGGTACGCAGTATTTT. Translation gives CASSQGSGVGRGTQYF.

This clone was seen a single time. A junction end diverges from the germline sequence, so it may reflect a read error. The gene calls are TRBV7-7 and TRBJ2-5; tentatively, D is TRBD2 (5 bases). Germline V gene data show CDR1 as SSHAT and CDR2 as FNYEAQ (reference sequence). The CDR3 loop spans 15 amino acids. The DNA of the CDR3 is TGTGCTAGCAGCTTAGGAGGCAACCGACTAGAGACCCAGTACTTC. Its translation is CASSLGGNRLETQYF.

This chain joins TRBV5-6 and TRBJ1-5; TRBD1 matches 9 bases. Germline V gives CDR1 SGHDT, CDR2 YYEEEE. Trimming at V came to 4 bases and at J to 4 bases, leaving 6 bases not matched to a gene. The CDR3 sequence is 15 residues long. The CDR3 DNA reads TGTGCCAGCAGCCGAGGGGGACAGGGTAATCAGCCCCAGCATTTT. This codes for CASSRGGQGNQPQHF. Full variable domain (missing parts from reference TRBV5-6 and TRBJ1-5): DAGVTQSPTHLIKTRGQQVTLRCSPKSGHDTVSWYQQALGQGPQFIFQYYEEEERQRGNFPDRFSGHQFPNYSSELNVNALLLGDSALYLCASSRGGQGNQPQHFGDGTRLSIL.

J is TRBJ2-7 and V is TRBV5-1; D gene uncertain. CDR1 and CDR2 (germline): SGHRS, YFSETQ. The V gene lost 4 bases and the J gene lost 0 bases, with 11 bases spanning the gap. The CDR3 is 14 residues long. CDR3 sequence (DNA): TGCGCCAGCAGCGTCCAACTGAGCTCCTACGAGCAGTACTTC. It codes for CASSVQLSSYEQYF.

The CDR3 loop is CATSRLAGGLDTQYF. The CDR3 DNA reads as TGTGCCACCAGCAGACTAGCGGGGGGGCTAGATACGCAGTATTTT. The chain employs TRBV15 and TRBJ2-3; 12 bases align to TRBD2. The CDR3 has 15 amino acids. V gave up 2 bases and J gave up 5 bases; unmatched junction bases: 2. CDR1 and CDR2 (germline): LNHNV, YYDKDF (reference sequence).

The CDR3 nucleotides read TGCGCCAGCAGCTCCGGACAGATTTCGCAAGAGACCCAGTACTTC. Translated, it gives CASSSGQISQETQYF. The chain couples TRBV5-1 to TRBJ2-5, with D perhaps TRBD1 (6 bases). Per germline, CDR1 SGHRS and CDR2 YFSETQ. Trimming stripped 3 bases from V and 2 bases from J, with 14 bases between. The CDR3 consists of 15 residues.

This clone has only one observation. This rearrangement joins TRBV6-6 to TRBJ2-5; TRBD1 is a possible D gene (6 bases). The J call may be faulty, since TRBJ2-7 better matches the DNA end. There are 15 residues in the CDR3. CDR1 and CDR2 from the germline V gene are MNHNY and SVGAGI (reference sequence). The CDR3 sequence is CASSLRGGERGEQYF. The CDR3 DNA reads TGTGCCAGCAGCCTCCGTGGGGGCGAGCGAGGCGAGCAGTACTTC.

This chain joins TRBV19 and TRBJ1-1; D uncertain. The CDR3 loop spans 15 amino acids. Germline CDR1 reads LNHDA; CDR2 reads SQIVND (reference sequence). V gave up 5 bases and J gave up 1 base, with 14 bases separating them. CDR3 protein: CASSRYPSGNTEAFF. CDR3 DNA: TGTGCCAGTAGTCGATACCCGTCAGGGAACACTGAAGCTTTCTTT.

V usage is TRBV6-6 and J usage is TRBJ2-7, with D possibly matching TRBD2 (5 bases). V was clipped by 5 bases and J by 0 bases, with 11 bases between them. Germline assignment: CDR1 MNHNY and CDR2 SVGAGI (reference sequence). The CDR3 totals 14 residues. The CDR3 sequence is CASSPRADSYEQYF. The CDR3 DNA is TGTGCCAGCAGTCCCAGAGCGGACTCCTACGAGCAGTACTTC.

V gene TRBV7-9 combines with J gene TRBJ1-2; perhaps TRBD1 as D (5 bases). Germline CDR1 is SEHNR and CDR2 is FQNEAQ (reference sequence). The CDR3 is 12 residues long. Trimming left V 3 bases short and J 6 bases short, with 8 bases between. The CDR3: CASSLGGNGYTF. The DNA of the CDR3 is TGTGCCAGCAGCTTGGGGGGTAATGGCTACACCTTC.

As concerns this clone: At one of its ends the junction is not consistent with the germline gene, which may arise from a read error. This chain connects TRBV7-9 to TRBJ1-1; 8 nucleotides line up with TRBD1. Germline V gene lookup returns CDR1 SEHNR and CDR2 FQNEAQ (reference sequence). The CDR3 spans 14 residues. CDR3 sequence reads: CSSSVTGVVTEAFF. The CDR3 DNA is TGTTCCAGCAGCGTGACAGGGGTTGTCACTGAAGCTTTCTTT.

The chain combines TRBV6-5 with TRBJ2-1; 10 nucleotides align to TRBD1. V shed 5 bases and J 5 bases; nucleotides not matched to a gene: 3. The CDR3 runs to 14 residues. The V gene's germline CDR1 is MNHEY and CDR2 SVGAGI. CDR3 amino acids: CASSRQGADNEQFF. CDR3 nucleotides: TGTGCCAGCAGTCGACAGGGGGCGGACAATGAGCAGTTCTTC.

The chain uses TRBV14 and TRBJ1-3; maybe TRBD1 (6 bases). The CDR3 sequence is 16 residues long. Germline CDR1 reads SGHDN; CDR2 reads FVKESK. The V and J ends lost 3 bases and 4 bases respectively, with 16 bases between them. In DNA, the CDR3 is TGTGCCAGCAGCCAGGTCCTGGGACACCGCGGAAACACCATATATTTT. Encoded protein: CASSQVLGHRGNTIYF.

The chain links TRBV7-9 to TRBJ1-2; no definite D call. Per germline, CDR1 SEHNR and CDR2 FQNEAQ (reference sequence). This CDR3 is 13 amino acids long. Trimming shortened V by 6 bases and J by 4 bases, and 12 bases separated the two germline ends. In DNA form, the CDR3 reads TGTGCCAGCAGAACAAACACCCTCTATGGCTACACCTTC. Residues: CASRTNTLYGYTF. Full variable domain (missing parts from reference TRBV7-9 and TRBJ1-2): DTGVSQNPRHKITKRGQNVTFRCDPISEHNRLYWYRQTLGQGPEFLTYFQNEAQLEKSRLLSDRFSAERPKGSFSTLEIQRTEQGDSAMYLCASRTNTLYGYTFGSGTRLTVV.

This clone was seen a single time. V and J are TRBV11-2 and TRBJ1-6; 8 bases align to TRBD1. Germline trimming cut 5 bases from V and 10 bases from J; bases unmatched to any gene: 13. CDR1 is SGHAT and CDR2 is FQNNGV in the germline V gene. This CDR3 contains 16 residues. The CDR3 DNA follows: TGTGCCAGCAGCACCCCGTCTGGACAGGGTTTCTCACCCCTCCACTTT. Protein product: CASSTPSGQGFSPLHF.